This entry lists 11 T cell receptor beta chains sequenced from one sample in a study of cytomegalovirus exposure and HLA in healthy donors. 60 Vbeta and 13 Jbeta primers were used in PCR. The protocol was immunoSEQ multiplex PCR, while the TCRdb copy is restricted to in-frame clones and leaves out a portion. This table has approximately 220,000 clones, roughly 88% appearing once. The sequencing sample was made of PBMCs. All receptors derive from a boy aged 2 to 9 in good health and CMV-seronegative.

This clone was seen a handful of times. V is TRBV30 and J is TRBJ1-5; 7 nucleotides match TRBD1. CDR1 is GTSNPN and CDR2 is SVGIG in the germline V gene (reference sequence). The CDR3 consists of 14 residues. The J segment lost 5 bases and the V segment lost 4 bases, leaving 8 bases of the junction unmatched. The CDR3 is CAWTQQGTHQPQHF. CDR3 sequence (DNA): TGTGCCTGGACCCAACAGGGGACCCATCAGCCCCAGCATTTT.

The count of this clone is one. This chain links TRBV7-2 with TRBJ2-7, with 7 bases identical to TRBD2. Trimming at V came to 0 bases and at J to 2 bases, leaving 1 base not matched to a gene. Germline CDR1 SGHTA, CDR2 FQGNSA. The CDR3 contains 14 residues. Here the CDR3 reads CASSLALAAYEQYF. The CDR3 DNA follows: TGTGCCAGCAGCTTAGCCCTAGCGGCCTACGAGCAGTACTTC.

Comment on this clone: An end of the junction differs from the germline gene, which may be a read error. V is TRBV18 and J is TRBJ1-2; 7 bases map to TRBD1. Germline loops: CDR1 KGHSH, CDR2 LQKENI. The CDR3 has 16 amino acids. CDR3 bases: TGTGCCAGCTTACCACCTCTGGACAGGTCTGAGGATGGCTACACCTTC. Amino acid sequence: CASLPPLDRSEDGYTF.

This clone was counted only a few times. The chain is built from TRBV7-2 and TRBJ2-7; a weak D match, TRBD1 (6 bases). The CDR3 consists of 14 residues. Germline V CDR1 and CDR2: SGHTA, FQGNSA. The V and J ends lost 6 bases and 1 base respectively, with 13 bases between them. CDR3 region: CASREQGFSYEQYF. CDR3 sequence (DNA): TGTGCCAGCAGGGAGCAGGGGTTTTCCTACGAGCAGTACTTC.

The chain has TRBV9 and TRBJ2-3; 8 bases line up with TRBD2. The CDR3 extends over 16 amino acids. Germline values: CDR1 SGDLS, CDR2 YYNGEE. Trimming at V came to 4 bases and at J to 5 bases, leaving 12 bases not matched to a gene. For the CDR3, the DNA is TGTGCCAGCAGCTCAGACCAGCGGGGGTCAGAAGATACGCAGTATTTT. Translation gives CASSSDQRGSEDTQYF.

The rearrangement links TRBV2 to TRBJ2-5; the match to TRBD1 covers 7 bases. This CDR3 has 13 amino acids. The V gene's germline CDR1 is SNHLY and CDR2 FYNNEI. V was clipped by 9 bases and J by 5 bases; unmatched bases: 9. CDR3: CASPTGLRETQYF. The CDR3 coding sequence is TGTGCCAGTCCGACAGGGCTTCGGGAGACCCAGTACTTC.

This clone was recorded once. The rearrangement joins TRBV5-6 to TRBJ2-5; 8 bases are a match to TRBD1. V lost 0 bases, J lost 5 bases, and 3 bases stayed unmatched. This CDR3 has 14 residues. From germline, CDR1 is SGHDT and CDR2 YYEEEE. CDR3 sequence (DNA): TGTGCCAGCAGCTTGGGGACAGGGTATGAGACCCAGTACTTC. It yields the protein CASSLGTGYETQYF.

The chain carries TRBV9 and TRBJ2-3, with 8 nucleotides matching TRBD2. Germline-derived CDR1 and CDR2 are SGDLS and YYNGEE. This CDR3 is 16 amino acids long. The junction had 10 bases not matched to a gene; V was cut back by 4 bases and J by 3 bases. This CDR3 is CASSPDTGGFTDTQYF. The CDR3 nucleotides are TGTGCCAGCAGCCCCGATACGGGAGGGTTTACAGATACGCAGTATTTT.

The rearrangement uses TRBV15 and TRBJ2-6; a weak D match, TRBD2 (7 bases). The germline V gene encodes CDR1 LNHNV and CDR2 YYDKDF (reference sequence). The ends were cut back, 1 base at V and 1 base at J, with 14 bases in the middle. The CDR3 runs 18 residues. The CDR3 coding sequence is TGTGCCACCAGCAGAGCCCGGGGGGCTGCGTCTGGGGCCAACGTCCTGACTTTC. Its protein is CATSRARGAASGANVLTF.

The V and J genes are TRBV7-9 and TRBJ2-7, with 7 bases identical to TRBD2. Germline CDR1 reads SEHNR; CDR2 reads FQNEAQ (reference sequence). The CDR3 runs 15 residues. The junction had 8 bases not matched to a gene; V was cut back by 3 bases and J by 3 bases. CDR3 DNA: TGTGCCAGCAGCTTCATCCGACTAGCAGGCTACGAGCAGTACTTC. It encodes CASSFIRLAGYEQYF. Full variable domain (rest looked up from reference TRBV7-9 and TRBJ2-7): DTGVSQNPRHKITKRGQNVTFRCDPISEHNRLYWYRQTLGQGPEFLTYFQNEAQLEKSRLLSDRFSAERPKGSFSTLEIQRTEQGDSAMYLCASSFIRLAGYEQYFGPGTRLTVT.

This rearrangement joins TRBV6-6 to TRBJ2-7, with 7 bases identical to TRBD1. Germline CDR1 MNHNY, CDR2 SVGAGI (reference sequence). CDR3 size: 12 residues. V dropped 7 bases and J dropped 2; count of bases not matched to a gene: 2. The CDR3 region has the DNA TGTGCCAGCACCCAGGGGGCCTACGAGCAGTACTTC. Amino acid sequence: CASTQGAYEQYF.